This T cell receptor beta chain was sequenced in a study of shared clonotypes between healthy human individuals. Every contributor of samples was a Caucasian grown-up residing in Nashville, Tennessee. With respect to this clone: Its antigen is unidentified.

Germline V lookup: CDR1 SEHNR, CDR2 FQNEAQ (reference sequence). V gave up 5 bases and J gave up 10 bases, with 17 bases separating them. The CDR3 extends over 13 amino acids. Generated by immunoSEQ multiplex PCR, the TCRdb table keeps only in-frame clones and is missing some. The table records over a million clones, roughly 96% of them present only once. General study points: Apart from blood, nothing was sampled; tissue repertoires likely differ.

The TCR was taken from a man under 40 in good health. The sequenced sample consisted of naive CD4+ T cells sorted from blood. The subset was: CD45RA+ positively selected. The V and J genes are TRBV7-9 and TRBJ1-1, with D maybe TRBD1 (5 bases). CDR3 nucleotide sequence: TGTGCCAGCAGCCCCCGGGCGGGGGAGGCAGCTTTCTTT. Residues: CASSPRAGEAAFF.